The text below deals with one TCR beta chain. The method was immunoSEQ multiplex PCR; TCRdb's version includes in-frame clones alone and lacks a portion of them. The sample lists hundreds of thousands of clones; roughly four fifths were seen once. V was clipped by 4 bases and J by 6 bases; unmatched bases: 7. The CDR3 sequence is 13 residues long. The germline gives CDR1 SQVTM, CDR2 ANQGSEA. These data originate in a study of blood T cell repertoires in COVID-19. Overall study context: In each case, the material was cDNA or gDNA derived from T cells, B-cell-depleted T cells, or PBMCs.

This sequence originates from a woman in her forties or fifties with acute or convalescent COVID-19. The chain couples TRBV29-1 to TRBJ1-2, with 8 nucleotides matching TRBD1. The sequenced material came from peripheral blood. The CDR3 sequence is CSVGSQDRDGYTF. CDR3 nucleotide sequence: TGCAGCGTTGGGTCGCAGGACAGGGATGGCTACACCTTC.